This TCR beta chain was recorded in a study of OX40 agonist ivuxolimab in advanced cancers. At the level of the study: Patients received the agonistic anti-OX40 (CD134) antibody ivuxolimab.

The CDR3 has 13 residues. The germline gives CDR1 SGHRS, CDR2 YFSETQ. Trimming stripped 3 bases from V and 7 bases from J, with 13 bases between. As for this clone: Antigen: not known.

This table comes from immunoSEQ multiplex PCR, and its TCRdb copy is limited to in-frame clones, with some not included. The repertoire includes over 80,000 clones, 80% to 90% of them detected once, and more than 5.5% sits in the top ten. The cohort excluded patients with autoimmune disease history or systemic immunosuppression. Study results and limitations: By week 6 at 0.1 to 3.0 mg/kg, blood CD4+ and CD8+ T cells had expanded clonally.

The source was CD4+ or CD8+ T cells sorted from blood, collected in a trial of the OX40 agonist ivuxolimab. The source is an adult with an advanced solid tumor such as melanoma, head and neck, liver or kidney cancer. The V gene is TRBV5-1, the J gene TRBJ1-1; D perhaps matches TRBD1 (5 bases). CDR3 bases: TGCGCCAGCAGCTCAACTGGGGGGAGTGAAGCTTTCTTT. Amino acids: CASSSTGGSEAFF.